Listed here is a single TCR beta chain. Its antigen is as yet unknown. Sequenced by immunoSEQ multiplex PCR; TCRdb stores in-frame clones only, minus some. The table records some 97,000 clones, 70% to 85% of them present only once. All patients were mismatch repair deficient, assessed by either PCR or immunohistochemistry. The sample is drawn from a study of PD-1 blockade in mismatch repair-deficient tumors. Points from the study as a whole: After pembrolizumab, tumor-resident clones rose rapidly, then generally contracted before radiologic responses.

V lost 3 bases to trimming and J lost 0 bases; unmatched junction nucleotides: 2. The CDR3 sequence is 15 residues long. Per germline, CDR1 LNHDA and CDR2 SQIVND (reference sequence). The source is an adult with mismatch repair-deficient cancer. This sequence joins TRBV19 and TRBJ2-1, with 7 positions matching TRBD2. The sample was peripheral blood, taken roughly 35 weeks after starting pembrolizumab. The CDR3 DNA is TGTGCCAGTAGTATCGGGACTACCTCCTACAATGAGCAGTTCTTC. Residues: CASSIGTTSYNEQFF.